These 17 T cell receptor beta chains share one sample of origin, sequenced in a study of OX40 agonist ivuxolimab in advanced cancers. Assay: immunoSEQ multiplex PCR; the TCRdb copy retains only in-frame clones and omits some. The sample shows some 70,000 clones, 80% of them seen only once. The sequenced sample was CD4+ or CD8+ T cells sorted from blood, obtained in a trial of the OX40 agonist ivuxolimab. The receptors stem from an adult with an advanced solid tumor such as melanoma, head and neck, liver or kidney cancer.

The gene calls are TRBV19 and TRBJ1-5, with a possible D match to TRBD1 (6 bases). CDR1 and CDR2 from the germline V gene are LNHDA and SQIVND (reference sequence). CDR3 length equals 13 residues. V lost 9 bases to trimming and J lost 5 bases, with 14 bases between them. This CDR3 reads CASNGQIDQPQHF. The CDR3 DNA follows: TGTGCCAGCAATGGACAGATCGATCAGCCCCAGCATTTT.

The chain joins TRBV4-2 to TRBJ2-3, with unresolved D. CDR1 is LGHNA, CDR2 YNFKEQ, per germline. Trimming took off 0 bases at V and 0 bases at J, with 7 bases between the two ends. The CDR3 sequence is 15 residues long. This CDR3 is CASSQDFGSTDTQYF. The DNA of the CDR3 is TGTGCCAGCAGCCAAGATTTTGGTAGCACAGATACGCAGTATTTT.

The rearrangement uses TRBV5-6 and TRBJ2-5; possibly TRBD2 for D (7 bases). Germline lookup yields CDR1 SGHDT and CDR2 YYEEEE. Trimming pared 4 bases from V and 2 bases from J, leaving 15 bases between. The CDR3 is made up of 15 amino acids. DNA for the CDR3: TGTGCCAGCAGCCGGGGGGACCAGGGGCAAGAGACCCAGTACTTC. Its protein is CASSRGDQGQETQYF.

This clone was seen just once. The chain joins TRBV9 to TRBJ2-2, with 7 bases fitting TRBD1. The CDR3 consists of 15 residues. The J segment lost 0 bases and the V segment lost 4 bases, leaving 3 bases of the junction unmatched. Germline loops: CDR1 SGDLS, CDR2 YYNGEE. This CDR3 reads CASSNRGSNTGELFF. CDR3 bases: TGTGCCAGCAGCAACAGGGGCTCGAACACCGGGGAGCTGTTTTTT.

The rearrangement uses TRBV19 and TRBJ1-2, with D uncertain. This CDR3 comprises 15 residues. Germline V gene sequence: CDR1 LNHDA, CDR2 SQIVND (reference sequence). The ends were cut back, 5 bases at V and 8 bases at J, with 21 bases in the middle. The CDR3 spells CASSSNVNLGRGYTF. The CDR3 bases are TGTGCCAGTAGTTCAAACGTGAACCTAGGTCGGGGCTACACCTTC.

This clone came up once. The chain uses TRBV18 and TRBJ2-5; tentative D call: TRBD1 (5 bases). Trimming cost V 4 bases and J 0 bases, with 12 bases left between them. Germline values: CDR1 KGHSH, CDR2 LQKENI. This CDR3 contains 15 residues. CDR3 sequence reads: CASSQNQGNQETQYF. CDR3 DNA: TGTGCCAGCTCACAAAACCAGGGTAACCAAGAGACCCAGTACTTC.

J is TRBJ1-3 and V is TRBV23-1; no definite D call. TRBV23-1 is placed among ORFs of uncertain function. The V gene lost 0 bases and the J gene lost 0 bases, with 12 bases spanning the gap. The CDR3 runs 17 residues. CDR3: CASSQSEAGSSGNTIYF. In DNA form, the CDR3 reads TGCGCCAGCAGTCAATCTGAGGCGGGCAGCTCTGGAAACACCATATATTTT.

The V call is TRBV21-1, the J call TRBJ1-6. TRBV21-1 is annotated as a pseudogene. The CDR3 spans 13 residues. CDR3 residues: CASPDIANSPLHF. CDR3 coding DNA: TGTGCCAGCCCAGACATAGCTAATTCACCCCTCCACTTT.

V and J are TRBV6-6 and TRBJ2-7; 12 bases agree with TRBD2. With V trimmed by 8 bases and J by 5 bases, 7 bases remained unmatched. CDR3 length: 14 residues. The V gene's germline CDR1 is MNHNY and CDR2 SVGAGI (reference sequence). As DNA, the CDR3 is TGTGCCAGCTCCGCTAGCGGGAGGGACCACGAGCAGTACTTC. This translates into CASSASGRDHEQYF.

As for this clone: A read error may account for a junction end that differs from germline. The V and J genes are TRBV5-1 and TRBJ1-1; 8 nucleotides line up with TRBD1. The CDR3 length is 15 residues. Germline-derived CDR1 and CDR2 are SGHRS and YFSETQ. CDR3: CAGSPTTGVNTEAFF. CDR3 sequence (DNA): TGCGCCGGCAGCCCGACGACAGGGGTGAACACTGAAGCTTTCTTT.

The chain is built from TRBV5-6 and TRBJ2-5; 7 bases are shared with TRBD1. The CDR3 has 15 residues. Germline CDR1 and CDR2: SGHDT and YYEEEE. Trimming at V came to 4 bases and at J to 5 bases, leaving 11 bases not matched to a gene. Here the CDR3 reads CASSGGQDLLETQYF. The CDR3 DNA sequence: TGTGCCAGCAGCGGTGGACAGGACCTTTTGGAGACCCAGTACTTC.

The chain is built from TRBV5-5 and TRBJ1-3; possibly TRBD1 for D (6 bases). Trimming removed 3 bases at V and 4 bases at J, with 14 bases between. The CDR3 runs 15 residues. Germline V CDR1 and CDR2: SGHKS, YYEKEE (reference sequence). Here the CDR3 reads CASSSNRDGGNTIYF. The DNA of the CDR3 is TGTGCCAGCAGCTCGAACAGGGATGGGGGAAACACCATATATTTT.

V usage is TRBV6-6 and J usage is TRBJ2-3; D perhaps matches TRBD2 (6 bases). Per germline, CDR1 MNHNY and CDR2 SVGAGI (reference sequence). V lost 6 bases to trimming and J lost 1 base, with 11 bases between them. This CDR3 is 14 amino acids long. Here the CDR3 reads CASRGGGGTDTQYF. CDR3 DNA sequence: TGTGCCAGCAGGGGCGGCGGGGGCACAGATACGCAGTATTTT.

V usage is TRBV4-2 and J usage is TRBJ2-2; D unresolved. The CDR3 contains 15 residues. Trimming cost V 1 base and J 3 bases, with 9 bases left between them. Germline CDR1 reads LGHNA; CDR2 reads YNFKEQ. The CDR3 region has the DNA TGTGCCAGCAGCCAAGCCCCTAGTTACACCGGGGAGCTGTTTTTT. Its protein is CASSQAPSYTGELFF.

CDR3 coding DNA: TGTGCCAGCAGGTACCCAGGGGGCCCCCAAGAGACCCAGTACTTC. Amino acids: CASRYPGGPQETQYF. The rearrangement uses TRBV28 and TRBJ2-5, with 8 positions matching TRBD1. CDR1 is MDHEN and CDR2 is SYDVKM in the germline V gene. This CDR3 has 15 amino acids. With V trimmed by 6 bases and J by 1 base, 7 bases remained unmatched.

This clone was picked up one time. CDR3: CASRLVPSKTSDTEAFF. The CDR3 bases are TGTGCAAGTCGCTTAGTCCCCTCCAAGACCTCGGACACTGAAGCTTTCTTT. V gene TRBV12-2 combines with J gene TRBJ1-1. TRBV12-2 is assigned pseudogene status. CDR3 length equals 17 residues.

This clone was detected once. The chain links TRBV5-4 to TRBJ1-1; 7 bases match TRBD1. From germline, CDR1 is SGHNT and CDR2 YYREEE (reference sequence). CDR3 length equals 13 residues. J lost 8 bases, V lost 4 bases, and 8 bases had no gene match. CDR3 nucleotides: TGTGCCAGCAGCGCCAAACAGGGGCCAGAAGCTTTCTTT. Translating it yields CASSAKQGPEAFF.